These 16 T cell receptor beta chains share one sample of origin, sequenced in a study of T-cell memory formation after mild COVID-19. TCRdb used MiXCR to reprocess the 5' RACE reads, holding one entry per CDR3 protein. The table includes a few hundred thousand distinct CDR3 sequences, 15% to 20% detected once. Material for sequencing was PBMCs or a T cell subset sorted from them (not recorded which). These receptors all come from a young man who had mild COVID-19 (a few samples of this study predate the infection). Cell type and time point are not known.

The CDR3, as DNA: TGCGCCAGCAGCTTGGGACTGACAGAAGAGACCCAGTACTTC. This codes for CASSLGLTEETQYF. The J gene is TRBJ2-5, the V gene TRBV5-1; tentatively, D is TRBD1 (5 bases). Per germline, CDR1 SGHRS and CDR2 YFSETQ. The germline V and J ends were trimmed by 0 bases and 3 bases, with 9 bases remaining between them. The CDR3 runs 14 residues.

About this clonotype itself: One end of the junction varies from germline; a read error may be responsible. The gene calls are TRBV27 and TRBJ2-7, with D unresolved. The CDR3 runs to 13 residues. Germline CDR1 is MNHEY and CDR2 is SMNVEV (reference sequence). The CDR3: CASSLSTVSQSWF. The DNA of the CDR3 is TGTGCCAGCAGTTTATCCACAGTCTCCCAGTCGTGGTTC.

This clonotype has at least ten counts. The chain uses TRBV6-2 or TRBV6-3 and TRBJ1-5; 9 nucleotides line up with TRBD1. The CDR3 consists of 16 residues. J lost 4 bases, V lost 8 bases, and 12 bases had no gene match. Germline CDR1 reads MNHEY; CDR2 reads SVGEGT. CDR3 region: CASGKTGGLGNQPQHF. The CDR3 DNA sequence: TGTGCCAGCGGAAAGACAGGGGGATTAGGTAATCAGCCCCAGCATTTT.

This clonotype occurred a few times. The rearrangement links TRBV9 to TRBJ1-2; D unclear. Trimming stripped 0 bases from V and 0 bases from J, with 9 bases between. The germline V gene encodes CDR1 SGDLS and CDR2 YYNGEE. The CDR3 consists of 15 residues. The CDR3 DNA follows: TGTGCCAGCAGCGTAGCTACAGCAGCTAACTATGGCTACACCTTC. This encodes CASSVATAANYGYTF. The full variable domain, with the rest looked up from reference TRBV9 and TRBJ1-2, is DSGVTQTPKHLITATGQRVTLRCSPRSGDLSVYWYQQSLDQGLQFLIQYYNGEERAKGNILERFSAQQFPDLHSELNLSSLELGDSALYFCASSVATAANYGYTFGSGTRLTVV.

This clonotype was seen a handful of times. The chain has TRBV7-2 and TRBJ2-2, with TRBD2 as a possible D gene (6 bases). With 4 bases removed from V and 6 bases from J, the gap between germline ends came to 15 bases. This CDR3 is built from 15 residues. Germline V gives CDR1 SGHTA, CDR2 FQGNSA. Here the CDR3 reads CASSSVAGSAGELFF. CDR3 coding DNA: TGTGCCAGCAGCTCGGTCGCGGGGTCGGCCGGGGAGCTGTTTTTT.

J is TRBJ2-1 and V is TRBV2; perhaps TRBD2 as D (5 bases). Trimming took off 4 bases at V and 7 bases at J, with 14 bases between the two ends. The CDR3 runs to 14 residues. The germline CDR1 and CDR2 sequences are SNHLY and FYNNEI. The CDR3 bases are TGTGCCAGCAGTGGGACTGGCGGTATAAATGAGCAGTTCTTC. Protein product: CASSGTGGINEQFF. Full variable domain (outside the CDR3, taken from reference TRBV2 and TRBJ2-1): EPEVTQTPSHQVTQMGQEVILRCVPISNHLYFYWYRQILGQKVEFLVSFYNNEISEKSEIFDDQFSVERPDGSNFTLKIRSTKLEDSAMYFCASSGTGGINEQFFGPGTRLTVL.

The table lists this clonotype with a few counts. The chain links TRBV24-1 to TRBJ2-2; TRBD1 or TRBD2 may be the D gene (5 bases each). The V end was cut by 7 bases, the J end by 4 bases, with 18 bases between. The CDR3 covers 16 residues. Germline CDR1 and CDR2: KGHDR and SFDVKD. CDR3 protein: CATSGRRVGGTGELFF. The CDR3 DNA reads as TGTGCCACCAGCGGGCGAAGGGTTGGGGGCACCGGGGAGCTGTTTTTT.

This clonotype was seen a few times. The V and J genes are TRBV28 and TRBJ2-7; weak D call: TRBD2 (7 bases). Trimming stripped 5 bases from V and 5 bases from J, with 13 bases between. This CDR3 has 13 amino acids. Germline V gene data show CDR1 as MDHEN and CDR2 as SYDVKM. The CDR3 here is CASSPSGGHEQYV. The CDR3 DNA follows: TGTGCCAGCAGTCCGTCGGGGGGCCACGAGCAGTACGTC.

This clonotype was counted a few times. The gene calls are TRBV12-3 or TRBV12-4 and TRBJ1-2, with D perhaps TRBD1 (6 bases). V was shortened by 2 bases and J by 4 bases, with 8 bases between the two germline ends. The CDR3 length is 13 residues. The CDR3 DNA follows: TGTGCCAGCAGTTTACCAGGGGCCTATGGCTACACCTTC. It translates to CASSLPGAYGYTF.

This clonotype was observed a few times. The rearrangement links TRBV9 to TRBJ2-1; TRBD2 is a possible D gene (6 bases). Trimming shortened V by 0 bases and J by 8 bases, and 21 bases separated the two germline ends. The CDR3 has 17 residues. Germline lookup yields CDR1 SGDLS and CDR2 YYNGEE. The CDR3 coding sequence is TGTGCCAGCAGCGTAGCTACCCCGGGTACAGGAGGGGATGAGCAGTTCTTC. Translating it yields CASSVATPGTGGDEQFF.

A few counts support this clonotype. The rearrangement joins TRBV11-2 to TRBJ2-5; 16 positions match TRBD2. The germline CDR1 and CDR2 sequences are SGHAT and FQNNGV. The CDR3 extends over 18 amino acids. V lost 2 bases to trimming and J lost 5 bases; unmatched junction nucleotides: 8. DNA of the CDR3: TGTGCCAGCAGCTTACTGGGACTAGCGGGGGGGCCGCTGGAGACCCAGTACTTC. It encodes CASSLLGLAGGPLETQYF.

This clonotype was picked up a small number of times. This chain joins TRBV11-2 and TRBJ1-2; unclear D gene. V was shortened by 4 bases and J by 4 bases, with 22 bases between the two germline ends. This CDR3 spans 17 amino acids. Looked up from germline, CDR1 is SGHAT and CDR2 is FQNNGV. CDR3 residues: CASSSIARATWGYGYTF. In DNA form, the CDR3 reads TGTGCCAGCAGCTCCATTGCGAGGGCAACGTGGGGCTATGGCTACACCTTC. The whole variable domain, remainder taken from reference TRBV11-2 and TRBJ1-2, is EAGVAQSPRYKIIEKRQSVAFWCNPISGHATLYWYQQILGQGPKLLIQFQNNGVVDDSQLPKDRFSAERLKGVDSTLKIQPAKLEDSAVYLCASSSIARATWGYGYTFGSGTRLTVV.

A few counts support this clonotype. The gene calls are TRBV5-1 and TRBJ1-1; 7 nucleotides agree with TRBD1. V gave up 4 bases and J gave up 10 bases; unmatched junction bases: 16. Germline assignment: CDR1 SGHRS and CDR2 YFSETQ. The CDR3 loop spans 15 amino acids. CDR3 in amino acids: CASSLSTGSFLGAFF. In DNA form, the CDR3 reads TGCGCCAGCAGCCTGTCGACAGGGTCCTTTTTAGGAGCTTTCTTT.

This clonotype was seen a few times. This chain uses TRBV4-2 with TRBJ2-3; D tentatively reads TRBD1 or TRBD2 (5 bases each). The V and J ends lost 3 bases and 1 base respectively, with 14 bases between them. The CDR3 runs 16 residues. Germline V gene lookup returns CDR1 LGHNA and CDR2 YNFKEQ. The CDR3 bases are TGTGCCAGCAGCCAGGCCGGGACGCTAGGCACAGATACGCAGTATTTT. Translation gives CASSQAGTLGTDTQYF.

The table lists this clonotype with a few counts. The rearrangement links TRBV6-1 to TRBJ2-1, with TRBD2 identical over 10 bases. Looked up from germline, CDR1 is MNHNS and CDR2 is SASEGT. This CDR3 region has 16 residues. J was trimmed by 5 bases and V by 2 bases; bases with no gene match: 6. The CDR3 coding sequence is TGTGCCAGCAGTGAACTCGCTAGCGGGGGAGACAATGAGCAGTTCTTC. It encodes CASSELASGGDNEQFF.

V and J are TRBV12-3 or TRBV12-4 and TRBJ1-1; D ambiguous. V lost 2 bases, J lost 3 bases, and 10 bases lay in between. The CDR3 has 14 residues. The CDR3 loop reads CASSLREDDTEAFF. CDR3 coding DNA: TGTGCCAGCAGTTTAAGGGAGGATGACACTGAAGCTTTCTTT.